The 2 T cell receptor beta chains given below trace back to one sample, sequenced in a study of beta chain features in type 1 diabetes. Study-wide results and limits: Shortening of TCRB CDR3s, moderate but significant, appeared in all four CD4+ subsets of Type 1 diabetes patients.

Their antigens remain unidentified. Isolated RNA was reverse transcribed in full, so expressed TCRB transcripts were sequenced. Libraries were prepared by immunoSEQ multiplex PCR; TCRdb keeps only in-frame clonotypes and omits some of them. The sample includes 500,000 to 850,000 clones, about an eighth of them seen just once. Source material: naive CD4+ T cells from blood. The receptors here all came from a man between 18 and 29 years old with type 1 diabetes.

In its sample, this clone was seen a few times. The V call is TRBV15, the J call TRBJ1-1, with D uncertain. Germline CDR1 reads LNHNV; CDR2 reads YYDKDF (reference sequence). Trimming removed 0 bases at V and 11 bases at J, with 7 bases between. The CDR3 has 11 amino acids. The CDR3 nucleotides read TGTGCCACCAGCAGAGAAGGTTTGGCTTTCTTT. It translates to CATSREGLAFF. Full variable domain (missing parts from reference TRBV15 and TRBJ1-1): DAMVIQNPRYQVTQFGKPVTLSCSQTLNHNVMYWYQQKSSQAPKLLFHYYDKDFNNEADTPDNFQSRRPNTSFCFLDIRSPGLGDTAMYLCATSREGLAFFGQGTRLTVV.

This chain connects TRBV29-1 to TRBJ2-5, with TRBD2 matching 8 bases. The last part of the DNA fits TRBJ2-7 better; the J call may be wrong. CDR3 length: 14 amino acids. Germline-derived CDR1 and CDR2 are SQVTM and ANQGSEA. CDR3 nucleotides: TGCAGCGTTGGGAATAGCGGGGATTACTACGAGCAGTACTTC. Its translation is CSVGNSGDYYEQYF.